This entry is about one T cell receptor (beta chain). This specimen comes from a study of cytomegalovirus exposure and HLA in healthy donors. With 2 bases clipped from V and 4 bases from J, the junction kept 13 bases outside the gene matches. The CDR3 totals 18 residues. Per the germline V gene, CDR1 is SGDLS and CDR2 is YYNGEE. The donors gave bone marrow, and they were healthy. The primer mix had 60 Vbeta and 13 Jbeta primers. Measured with immunoSEQ multiplex PCR; TCRdb has only the in-frame clones, and not every one. The sample carries about 160,000 clones, approximately 75% recorded once. This rearrangement joins TRBV9 to TRBJ2-2; TRBD1 aligns across 8 bases. The source material was PBMCs. This TCR derives from a man aged 25-45 years in good health and CMV-seropositive. The DNA for the CDR3 is TGTGCCAGCAGCGTTGCGATCGGAGGGGACAGGTCCACCGGGGAGCTGTTTTTT. Residues: CASSVAIGGDRSTGELFF.